Listed below are T cell receptor beta chains from one sample, sequenced in a study of T cell repertoires in cytomegalovirus infection. TCRdb called the reads again in MiXCR, with one record for every CDR3 protein. The sample records under 150,000 distinct CDR3 sequences, roughly 8.2% being singletons. The sequencing input was PBMCs. The receptors stem from a human donor in good health (CMV status not recorded). Some clones in this sample may be carry-over from other donors' samples. The CDR3 runs from the conserved cysteine through the conserved F or W. A D gene is named only where the DNA matches it firmly. Clone size, where shown, is once, few, many, or a class for clones that have expanded.

CDR3aa,CDR3nt,d_gene,j_gene,abundance,v_gene
CASSYQRGYNEQFF,TGTGCCAGCAGTTATCAGCGGGGCTACAATGAGCAGTTCTTC,TRBD2,TRBJ2-1,many,TRBV28
CASSSRDRAEAFF,TGTGCCAGCAGCTCCCGGGACAGGGCTGAAGCTTTCTTT,TRBD1,TRBJ1-1,many,TRBV28
CASSLLLSGSTDTQYF,TGTGCCAGCAGCTTACTATTGAGCGGAAGCACAGATACGCAGTATTTT,-,TRBJ2-3,many,TRBV7-2
CASSFRGRVEDTQYF,TGTGCCAGCAGCTTCCGGGGCAGGGTAGAAGATACGCAGTATTTT,-,TRBJ2-3,many,TRBV11-2
CASSAKDRAREKLFF,TGTGCCAGCAGCGCGAAGGACAGGGCAAGAGAAAAACTGTTTTTT,TRBD1,TRBJ1-4,many,TRBV7-8
CASQPSGGTLDTQYF,TGTGCCAGCCAACCCTCCGGCGGGACCTTGGATACGCAGTATTTT,-,TRBJ2-3,-,TRBV7-2
CASSLGQTMEAFF,TGTGCCAGCAGTTTGGGACAGACTATGGAAGCTTTCTTT,TRBD1,TRBJ1-1,-,TRBV27
CASSQVTAGAASYEQYF,TGTGCCAGCAGCCAAGTTACAGCGGGGGCAGCATCCTACGAGCAGTACTTC,TRBD2,TRBJ2-7,many,TRBV4-2
CASSPGDRGYEQYF,TGTGCCAGCAGCCCCGGGGACCGTGGATACGAGCAGTACTTC,-,TRBJ2-7,-,TRBV2
CASHGGSPSSYNEQFF,TGTGCCAGCCACGGCGGGTCCCCCAGCTCCTACAATGAGCAGTTCTTC,-,TRBJ2-1,many,TRBV10-3
CASASRRDSYNEQFF,TGTGCCAGCGCCTCTAGGCGGGACTCCTACAATGAGCAGTTCTTC,-,TRBJ2-1,-,TRBV14
CASTTTTAVGGYTF,TGTGCCAGCACTACGACAACCGCAGTGGGAGGCTACACCTTC,-,TRBJ1-2,many,TRBV28
CASSYRGLAKNIQYF,TGTGCCAGCAGTTACCGGGGCCTAGCCAAAAACATTCAGTACTTC,-,TRBJ2-4,many,TRBV6-2/TRBV6-3
CASSLGPVAEAFF,TGCGCCAGCAGCTTGGGACCCGTGGCTGAAGCTTTCTTT,-,TRBJ1-1,many,TRBV5-1
CASSSQSTEAFF,TGTGCCAGCAGCTCTCAAAGCACTGAAGCTTTCTTT,-,TRBJ1-1,many,TRBV7-9
CASSPAQSSGNTIYF,TGTGCCAGCAGCCCCGCACAGAGCTCTGGAAACACCATATATTTT,-,TRBJ1-3,-,TRBV9
CSVGLAERIDTQYF,TGCAGCGTCGGACTAGCAGAACGCATAGATACGCAGTATTTT,TRBD2,TRBJ2-3,-,TRBV20-1
CASSLPGPAVTQYF,TGTGCCAGCAGTCTACCGGGCCCTGCAGTGACCCAGTACTTC,-,TRBJ2-5,many,TRBV7-2
CASSDGTVGNQPQHF,TGTGCCAGCAGCGACGGGACAGTAGGCAATCAGCCCCAGCATTTT,TRBD1,TRBJ1-5,many,TRBV12-3/TRBV12-4
CASQRPTLTDTQYF,TGTGCCAGCCAAAGACCCACTCTCACAGATACGCAGTATTTT,-,TRBJ2-3,many,TRBV7-9
CASSWTRGAKNIQYF,TGTGCCAGCAGCTGGACAAGGGGAGCCAAAAACATTCAGTACTTC,-,TRBJ2-4,few,TRBV7-9
CASSRGGPQTGGRRYF,TGTGCCAGCAGCCGGGGGGGCCCGCAAACGGGAGGGCGTCGGTACTTC,TRBD2,TRBJ2-7,many,TRBV7-2
CSARGPVRRETQYF,TGCAGTGCCCGGGGTCCGGTTAGGCGAGAGACCCAGTACTTC,-,TRBJ2-5,many,TRBV20-1
CASSYSMGTEAFF,TGTGCCAGCAGTTACTCGATGGGCACTGAAGCTTTCTTT,-,TRBJ1-1,many,TRBV6-5
CATYGTGSHEQYF,TGTGCCACCTACGGGACAGGGTCCCACGAGCAGTACTTC,TRBD1,TRBJ2-7,many,TRBV6-1
CASSSLRGKNNEQFF,TGTGCCAGCAGCAGCTTGAGGGGCAAGAACAATGAGCAGTTCTTC,-,TRBJ2-1,many,TRBV5-5
CASGLTGLNTEAFF,TGTGCCAGCGGTCTGACAGGATTGAACACTGAAGCTTTCTTT,-,TRBJ1-1,-,TRBV27
CSVVGQGTTEAFF,TGCAGCGTGGTGGGACAGGGGACCACTGAAGCTTTCTTT,TRBD1,TRBJ1-1,-,TRBV29-1
CASSYSQGASYNEQFF,TGTGCCAGCAGTTACTCACAGGGTGCCTCCTACAATGAGCAGTTCTTC,-,TRBJ2-1,many,TRBV6-6
CATSRQPRANSPLHF,TGTGCCACCAGCAGACAGCCCCGGGCAAATTCACCCCTCCACTTT,-,TRBJ1-6,many,TRBV15
CATSRDEGGGRYEQYF,TGTGCCACCAGCAGAGATGAGGGAGGGGGCCGGTACGAGCAGTACTTC,-,TRBJ2-7,few,TRBV15
CASSLAGAVSTGELFF,TGTGCCAGCAGCTTGGCAGGGGCTGTGAGCACCGGGGAGCTGTTTTTT,-,TRBJ2-2,-,TRBV5-4
CASSLGGGPSEAFF,TGTGCCAGCAGCCTGGGGGGGGGGCCGAGTGAAGCTTTCTTT,-,TRBJ1-1,many,TRBV2
CASLGPVTDTQYF,TGCGCCAGCCTTGGGCCCGTCACAGATACGCAGTATTTT,-,TRBJ2-3,many,TRBV10-2
CASSNPGVNEKLFF,TGTGCCAGCAGCAACCCGGGAGTTAATGAAAAACTGTTTTTT,-,TRBJ1-4,many,TRBV7-9
CASSYTSNTEAFF,TGTGCCAGCAGCTATACATCGAACACTGAAGCTTTCTTT,-,TRBJ1-1,-,TRBV11-3
CASSSRQGLYNEQFF,TGTGCCAGTAGCTCCCGACAGGGGCTCTACAATGAGCAGTTCTTC,TRBD1,TRBJ2-1,many,TRBV19
CASSFGDRVGGKGYTF,TGTGCCAGCAGCTTCGGGGACAGGGTGGGAGGCAAGGGCTACACCTTC,TRBD1,TRBJ1-2,many,TRBV7-2
CASSYSSEVGGNFYEQYF,TGTGCCAGCAGTTACTCATCTGAGGTAGGAGGGAATTTCTACGAGCAGTACTTC,-,TRBJ2-7,many,TRBV6-2/TRBV6-3
CSVKSPQVRVAHEQFF,TGCAGCGTTAAAAGTCCACAAGTTAGGGTAGCTCATGAGCAGTTCTTC,-,TRBJ2-1,-,TRBV29-1
CASSSSGGAGDEQFF,TGTGCCAGCAGCTCTAGCGGGGGGGCCGGGGATGAGCAGTTCTTC,TRBD2,TRBJ2-1,many,TRBV7-8
CSARRGRETSTSPLHF,TGCAGTGCTAGAAGGGGCCGCGAGACATCAACGTCACCCCTCCACTTT,-,TRBJ1-6,many,TRBV20-1
CASSLGRTTDTQYF,TGTGCCAGCAGTTTGGGTAGAACCACAGATACGCAGTATTTT,-,TRBJ2-3,many,TRBV28
CASSPRSTEAFF,TGTGCCAGCAGCCCGAGGTCCACTGAAGCTTTCTTT,-,TRBJ1-1,medium-sized,TRBV7-2
CSVEGAGVTAYNEQFF,TGCAGCGTTGAGGGGGCGGGTGTGACGGCCTACAATGAGCAGTTCTTC,-,TRBJ2-1,-,TRBV29-1
CASSLGDLNEKLFF,TGCGCCAGCAGCTTGGGTGACCTTAATGAAAAACTGTTTTTT,-,TRBJ1-4,-,TRBV5-1
CASSQDITATVGGYTF,TGTGCCAGCAGCCAAGATATAACAGCGACCGTTGGTGGCTACACCTTC,-,TRBJ1-2,-,TRBV4-2
CASTPAGNLNTEAFF,TGTGCCAGCACCCCGGCAGGGAACTTGAACACTGAAGCTTTCTTT,-,TRBJ1-1,many,TRBV5-4
CASSSESSYNSPLHF,TGTGCCAGCAGCTCAGAGAGCTCCTATAATTCACCCCTCCACTTT,-,TRBJ1-6,many,TRBV7-2